This T cell receptor (beta chain) was retrieved from a study of control samples from healthy donors and cancer patients. The germline V and J ends were trimmed by 5 bases and 6 bases, with 12 bases remaining between them. CDR3 length: 13 residues. Profiled with immunoSEQ multiplex PCR; TCRdb holds only in-frame clones, not every one. Altogether about 95,000 clones are present, 88% being singletons, with the ten largest covering approximately 15%. The chain employs TRBV12-3 or TRBV12-4 and TRBJ2-3, with D unresolved. Sequencing was carried out using blood. The source of this sequence is a woman in her sixties or seventies in good health. The CDR3, as DNA: TGTGCCAGCAGTGACTTCAAAGGGGATACGCAGTATTTT. It translates to CASSDFKGDTQYF.